This passage covers 15 T cell receptor beta chains from one sample sequenced in a study of blood T cell repertoires in COVID-19. The method was immunoSEQ multiplex PCR; TCRdb's version includes in-frame clones alone and lacks a portion of them. Of some 150,000 clones in the sample, over 80% were seen once. Specimen: peripheral blood. The receptors stem from a woman aged 45-59 years with acute or convalescent COVID-19.

The chain uses TRBV5-1 and TRBJ2-2, with 7 bases that match TRBD1. The CDR3 consists of 15 residues. The J segment lost 1 base and the V segment lost 5 bases, leaving 5 bases of the junction unmatched. CDR1 and CDR2 (germline): SGHRS, YFSETQ. CDR3: CASRDRTGNTGELFF. As DNA, the CDR3 is TGCGCCAGCAGAGACAGGACAGGGAACACCGGGGAGCTGTTTTTT. The complete variable domain, with remaining parts taken from reference TRBV5-1 and TRBJ2-2, reads KAGVTQTPRYLIKTRGQQVTLSCSPISGHRSVSWYQQTPGQGLQFLFEYFSETQRNKGNFPGRFSGRQFSNSRSEMNVSTLELGDSALYLCASRDRTGNTGELFFGEGSRLTVL.

Notes on this clone: At one end the junction does not follow the germline gene, possibly because of a read error. The chain joins TRBV9 to TRBJ2-7; D not resolved. CDR1 and CDR2 from the germline V gene are SGDLS and YYNGEE. The CDR3 covers 15 residues. DNA for the CDR3: TGTGCCAGCAGCCCAAGACTGCTGTCCTCCCACGAGCAGTACTTC. This translates into CASSPRLLSSHEQYF.

The V and J genes are TRBV7-9 and TRBJ2-7; no clear D gene. Germline CDR1 is SEHNR and CDR2 is FQNEAQ (reference sequence). The CDR3 consists of 12 residues. V dropped 1 base and J dropped 6 bases, with 7 bases sitting between them. CDR3 bases: TGTGCCAGCAGCTTAGTGGCACCCGAGCAGTACTTC. It specifies CASSLVAPEQYF. Complete variable domain (other parts from reference TRBV7-9 and TRBJ2-7): DTGVSQNPRHKITKRGQNVTFRCDPISEHNRLYWYRQTLGQGPEFLTYFQNEAQLEKSRLLSDRFSAERPKGSFSTLEIQRTEQGDSAMYLCASSLVAPEQYFGPGTRLTVT.

This clone was recorded once. The chain recombines TRBV24-1 with TRBJ1-1; 7 bases line up with TRBD1. The CDR3 runs 13 residues. Germline CDR1 is KGHDR and CDR2 is SFDVKD. J lost 3 bases, V lost 3 bases, and 0 bases had no gene match. Here the CDR3 DNA reads TGTGCCACCAGTGATGGGACAGACACTGAAGCTTTCTTT. Translated, it gives CATSDGTDTEAFF.

This chain connects TRBV5-1 to TRBJ1-2, with TRBD1 as a possible D gene (6 bases). There are 14 residues in the CDR3. CDR1 SGHRS and CDR2 YFSETQ come from the germline V gene. Trimming removed 0 bases from V and 7 bases from J, with 13 bases in between. The CDR3 spells CASSLAGAGAGYTF. DNA for the CDR3: TGCGCCAGCAGCTTGGCCGGTGCAGGGGCTGGCTACACCTTC. The whole variable domain, filled in from reference TRBV5-1 and TRBJ1-2, reads KAGVTQTPRYLIKTRGQQVTLSCSPISGHRSVSWYQQTPGQGLQFLFEYFSETQRNKGNFPGRFSGRQFSNSRSEMNVSTLELGDSALYLCASSLAGAGAGYTFGSGTRLTVV.

This clone has only a few counts. V and J are TRBV6-4 and TRBJ2-2; 10 nucleotides line up with TRBD2. Looked up from germline, CDR1 is MRHNA and CDR2 is SNTAGT. The V gene end was trimmed by 5 bases and the J gene end by 4 bases; junction bases not matched to a gene: 1. CDR3 size: 14 residues. CDR3 nucleotides: TGTGCCAGCAGTAGCGGGGGGGCCACCGGGGAGCTGTTTTTT. Residues: CASSSGGATGELFF.

The chain carries TRBV11-3 and TRBJ2-2; 11 nucleotides agree with TRBD1. Germline trimming cut 4 bases from V and 3 bases from J; bases unmatched to any gene: 4. Germline V gene data show CDR1 as SGHNT and CDR2 as YENEEA. The CDR3 totals 16 residues. The CDR3 DNA reads TGTGCCAGCAGCTCGGGACAGGGGGTGGACACCGGGGAGCTGTTTTTT. It specifies CASSSGQGVDTGELFF.

The chain carries TRBV9 and TRBJ1-5; TRBD1 aligns across 8 bases. CDR1 is SGDLS, CDR2 YYNGEE, per germline. CDR3 length: 20 residues. V shed 0 bases, J shed 3 bases, and the junction held 17 bases outside the gene matches. The CDR3 coding sequence is TGTGCCAGCAGCGTAGGGGGGGGACAGGAGGTAAGGCGGGTCAATCAGCCCCAGCATTTT. Its protein product is CASSVGGGQEVRRVNQPQHF. The full variable domain, rest sourced from reference TRBV9 and TRBJ1-5, is DSGVTQTPKHLITATGQRVTLRCSPRSGDLSVYWYQQSLDQGLQFLIQYYNGEERAKGNILERFSAQQFPDLHSELNLSSLELGDSALYFCASSVGGGQEVRRVNQPQHFGDGTRLSIL.

The chain is built from TRBV14 and TRBJ1-2; 10 nucleotides align to TRBD1. The length of the CDR3 is 15 residues. Germline V gene lookup returns CDR1 SGHDN and CDR2 FVKESK. The V segment lost 1 base and the J segment 4 bases; nucleotides outside the gene matches: 3. In DNA, the CDR3 is TGTGCCAGCAGCCAAGTGACAGGGGGCAGCTATGGCTACACCTTC. The encoded protein is CASSQVTGGSYGYTF.

The V call is TRBV5-1, the J call TRBJ2-7; TRBD1 agrees at 9 bases. CDR1 and CDR2 from the germline V gene are SGHRS and YFSETQ. Trimming cost V 2 bases and J 2 bases; bases outside gene matches: 5. The CDR3 has 15 amino acids. CDR3 coding DNA: TGCGCCAGCAGCTTTACAGGGGGCGCTCCCTACGAGCAGTACTTC. This encodes CASSFTGGAPYEQYF.

The chain joins TRBV11-2 to TRBJ2-1; 11 nucleotides agree with TRBD2. CDR3 length: 16 residues. Trimming at V came to 6 bases and at J to 4 bases, leaving 8 bases not matched to a gene. In germline, CDR1 is SGHAT, CDR2 FQNNGV. CDR3 bases: TGTGCCAGCAGACAGACTAGCGGGAAGACTTACAATGAGCAGTTCTTC. It translates to CASRQTSGKTYNEQFF.

This sequence joins TRBV7-8 and TRBJ2-3; TRBD2 matches 9 bases. The germline CDR1 and CDR2 sequences are SGHVS and FQNEAQ. The J segment lost 10 bases and the V segment lost 11 bases, leaving 10 bases of the junction unmatched. CDR3 size: 12 residues. DNA for the CDR3: TGTGCCTCGAAGGGGACTAGCAGCCCGCAGTATTTT. This encodes CASKGTSSPQYF.

The chain carries TRBV5-8 and TRBJ2-5, with a tentative D call TRBD1 (5 bases). The CDR3 runs 13 residues. Germline CDR1 reads SGHTS; CDR2 reads YDEGEE. V lost 0 bases and J 2 bases, leaving 5 bases between the germline ends. The DNA for the CDR3 is TGTGCCAGCAGCTTGGGACAGCAAGAGACCCAGTACTTC. This gives the protein CASSLGQQETQYF.

This rearrangement joins TRBV11-3 to TRBJ2-7; 9 bases align to TRBD1. This CDR3 is built from 15 residues. Germline V gene sequence: CDR1 SGHNT, CDR2 YENEEA. J lost 5 bases, V lost 0 bases, and 5 bases had no gene match. The chain's CDR3 is CASSLEGQGLHEQYF. CDR3 DNA sequence: TGTGCCAGCAGCTTAGAGGGACAGGGACTCCACGAGCAGTACTTC.

This clone was recorded a few times. The chain employs TRBV11-2 and TRBJ2-5; 9 nucleotides agree with TRBD2. The germline V gene encodes CDR1 SGHAT and CDR2 FQNNGV. The trim removed 1 base at V and 5 bases at J, leaving 8 bases unmatched. This CDR3 contains 16 residues. CDR3 in amino acids: CASSLGAGGPEETQYF. In DNA form, the CDR3 reads TGTGCCAGCAGCTTAGGCGCGGGAGGGCCCGAGGAGACCCAGTACTTC.